There are a few counts of the clone carrying this TCR beta chain. The sample belongs to a study of blood T cell repertoires in COVID-19. As for the study in general: Acute and convalescent COVID-19 specimens originated in the United States, Italy and Spain.

The repertoire was sequenced with immunoSEQ multiplex PCR; TCRdb's copy has only in-frame clones and lacks some. Of tens of thousands of clones detected, about 88% appear once; the ten largest clones hold roughly 1.5%. V was clipped by 5 bases and J by 8 bases; unmatched bases: 5. This CDR3 comprises 13 residues. Germline V gives CDR1 KGHSH, CDR2 LQKENI. The genes are TRBV18 and TRBJ2-1; TRBD1 agrees at 8 bases. The receptor was isolated from a man aged 55-75 years with acute or convalescent COVID-19. The sequenced sample consisted of peripheral blood. The CDR3 DNA reads TGTGCCAGCTCAAAGGACAGGGACTATGAGCAGTTCTTC. Amino acids: CASSKDRDYEQFF.